This TCR beta chain is from a study of cytomegalovirus exposure and HLA in healthy donors. It was with 60 Vbeta and 13 Jbeta primers that the PCR ran. The protocol was immunoSEQ multiplex PCR, while the TCRdb copy is restricted to in-frame clones and leaves out a portion. The table includes about 200,000 clones, 81% detected once. Trimming at V came to 4 bases and at J to 3 bases, leaving 4 bases not matched to a gene. The germline CDR1 and CDR2 sequences are LGHNA and YSLEER. The CDR3 loop spans 14 amino acids. This chain joins TRBV4-3 and TRBJ2-7, with 9 bases aligning to TRBD1. Specimen: PBMCs. The TCR sequence derives from a young man in good health and CMV-seronegative. The CDR3 spells CASSRRDRDYEQYF. DNA for the CDR3: TGCGCCAGCAGCCGCCGGGACAGGGACTACGAGCAGTACTTC.